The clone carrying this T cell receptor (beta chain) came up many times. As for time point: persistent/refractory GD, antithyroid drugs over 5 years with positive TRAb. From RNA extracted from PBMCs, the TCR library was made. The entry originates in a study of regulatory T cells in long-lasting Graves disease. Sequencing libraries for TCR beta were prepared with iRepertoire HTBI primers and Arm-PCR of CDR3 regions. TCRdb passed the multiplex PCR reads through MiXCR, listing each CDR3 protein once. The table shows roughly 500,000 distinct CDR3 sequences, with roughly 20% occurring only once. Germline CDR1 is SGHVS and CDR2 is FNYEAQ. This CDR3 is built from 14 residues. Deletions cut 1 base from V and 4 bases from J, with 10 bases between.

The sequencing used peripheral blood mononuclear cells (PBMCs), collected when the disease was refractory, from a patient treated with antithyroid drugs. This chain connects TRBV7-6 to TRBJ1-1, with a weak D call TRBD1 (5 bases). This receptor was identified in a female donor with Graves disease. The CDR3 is CASSLEEGSTEAFF. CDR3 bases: TGTGCCAGCAGCTTAGAGGAGGGGAGCACTGAAGCTTTCTTT.